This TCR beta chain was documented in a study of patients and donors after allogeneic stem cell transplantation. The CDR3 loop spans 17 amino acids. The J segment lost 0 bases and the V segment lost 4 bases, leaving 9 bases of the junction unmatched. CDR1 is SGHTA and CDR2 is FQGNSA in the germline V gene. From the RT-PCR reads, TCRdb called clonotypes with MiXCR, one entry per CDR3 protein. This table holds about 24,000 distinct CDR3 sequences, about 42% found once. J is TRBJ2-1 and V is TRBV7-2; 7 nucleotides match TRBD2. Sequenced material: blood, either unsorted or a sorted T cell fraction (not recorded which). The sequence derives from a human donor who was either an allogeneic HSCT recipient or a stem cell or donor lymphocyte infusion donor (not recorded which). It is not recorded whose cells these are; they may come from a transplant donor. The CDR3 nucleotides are TGTGCCAGCAGCTACTCGGGAGCGGGAAGCTCCTACAATGAGCAGTTCTTC. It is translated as CASSYSGAGSSYNEQFF.